Listed below are T cell receptor beta chains from one sample, sequenced in a study of T-cell reconstitution after alpha-beta-depleted transplantation in children. TCRdb analysed the PCR reads with MiXCR anew, one entry per CDR3 protein. The sample lists almost 500,000 distinct CDR3 sequences, 12% occurring once. Source: PBMCs from the stem cell graft donor, taken from the stem cell graft. All receptors derive from a human donor who donated a stem cell graft to a child with combined immunodeficiency. Both conserved end residues are part of each CDR3. A D gene is named only where the DNA matches it firmly. Size is omitted from some rows. Given values are once, few, many or a class for expanded clones.

>few|TRBV19|TRBD1|TRBJ1-1
CASSIRGQGSAFF
TGTGCCAGTAGTATCCGAGGACAGGGCTCAGCTTTCTTT
>many|TRBV7-6|-|TRBJ2-7
CASSLGLGTSYEQYF
TGTGCCAGCAGCTTAGGGTTGGGAACATCCTACGAGCAGTACTTC
>-|TRBV5-1|TRBD1|TRBJ1-2
CASSSPGTGDGYGYTF
TGCGCCAGCAGCTCCCCCGGGACAGGAGACGGCTATGGCTACACCTTC
>many|TRBV12-3/TRBV12-4|TRBD2|TRBJ2-1
CASNRHGTTFYNEQFF
TGTGCCAGCAACCGACACGGGACTACCTTCTACAATGAGCAGTTCTTC
>-|TRBV5-5|-|TRBJ2-2
CASSLLLVGTGELFF
TGTGCCAGCAGCTTGTTGCTAGTAGGGACCGGGGAGCTGTTTTTT
>few|TRBV6-1|-|TRBJ2-6
CASSEIRQVASVLTF
TGTGCCAGCAGTGAAATTAGACAGGTGGCTAGCGTCCTGACTTTC
>many|TRBV6-1|TRBD1|TRBJ1-1
CASSDGQGVGLNTEAFF
TGTGCCAGCAGTGACGGACAGGGGGTGGGCTTGAACACTGAAGCTTTCTTT
>-|TRBV4-3|TRBD1|TRBJ1-2
CASSPDRVGYTF
TGCGCCAGCAGCCCCGACAGGGTTGGCTACACCTTC
>many|TRBV12-3/TRBV12-4|TRBD1|TRBJ2-7
CASGDRSPYEQYF
TGTGCCAGTGGGGACAGATCCCCCTACGAGCAGTACTTC
>-|TRBV6-1|-|TRBJ1-3
CASRPDLSSGNTIYF
TGTGCCAGCAGACCAGACTTAAGCTCTGGAAACACCATATATTTT
>few|TRBV12-3/TRBV12-4|-|TRBJ2-7
CASSPGLGSETYEQYF
TGTGCCAGCAGTCCTGGTCTTGGATCAGAGACCTACGAGCAGTACTTC
>few|TRBV4-3|TRBD2|TRBJ2-5
CASSQDPAGVAETQYF
TGCGCCAGCAGCCAAGATCCAGCGGGAGTGGCGGAGACCCAGTACTTC
>-|TRBV4-3|-|TRBJ1-6
CASSQDRRVGSPLHF
TGCGCCAGCAGCCAAGATCGGCGGGTGGGTTCACCCCTCCACTTT
>many|TRBV10-3|-|TRBJ2-5
CAISGGQYQETQYF
TGTGCCATCAGTGGAGGACAGTACCAAGAGACCCAGTACTTC
>few|TRBV6-2/TRBV6-3|TRBD2|TRBJ2-7
CASSSPPGLAGGPSYEQYF
TGTGCCAGCAGTTCACCTCCTGGACTAGCGGGGGGGCCTTCCTACGAGCAGTACTTC
>-|TRBV30|-|TRBJ2-3
CAWSAQVVDTQYF
TGTGCCTGGAGTGCCCAGGTCGTGGATACGCAGTATTTT
>many|TRBV20-1|-|TRBJ2-7
CSARGWERPPYEQYF
TGCAGTGCTAGGGGTTGGGAGCGGCCCCCCTACGAGCAGTACTTC
>many|TRBV9|TRBD1|TRBJ1-5
CASSADGQGQPQHF
TGTGCCAGCAGCGCAGACGGACAGGGTCAGCCCCAGCATTTT
>few|TRBV4-3|TRBD2|TRBJ2-7
CASSFTSEAMHEQYF
TGCGCCAGCAGCTTTACTAGCGAAGCGATGCACGAGCAGTACTTC
>-|TRBV7-3|-|TRBJ2-6
CASSDPDGQGFLAGANVLTF
TGTGCCAGCAGCGACCCCGACGGGCAGGGATTCTTAGCTGGGGCCAACGTCCTGACTTTC
>-|TRBV14|-|TRBJ2-7
CASSQTLGEQYF
TGTGCCAGCAGCCAAACCTTAGGCGAGCAGTACTTC
>few|TRBV7-3|-|TRBJ1-5
CASSLTGTGPQHF
TGTGCCAGCAGCTTAACAGGCACAGGGCCCCAGCATTTT
>few|TRBV30|-|TRBJ2-5
CAWSVDFLQYF
TGTGCCTGGAGTGTAGACTTCCTCCAGTACTTC
>few|TRBV29-1|TRBD1|TRBJ2-3
CSVYPRGTGLTDTQYF
TGCAGCGTTTACCCACGAGGGACAGGGCTCACAGATACGCAGTATTTT
>many|TRBV11-2|TRBD1|TRBJ2-1
CASSLGLRGPRYNEQFF
TGTGCCAGCAGCTTAGGTCTCAGGGGGCCCCGCTACAATGAGCAGTTCTTC
>few|TRBV4-2|-|TRBJ2-3
CASSQDLKCQGTNTQYF
TGTGCCAGCAGCCAAGATCTAAAGTGTCAGGGGACAAATACGCAGTATTTT
>few|TRBV12-3/TRBV12-4|-|TRBJ1-1
CASSPRGGKNTEAFF
TGTGCCAGCAGCCCAAGAGGGGGGAAGAACACTGAAGCTTTCTTT
>many|TRBV29-1|TRBD2|TRBJ2-1
CSVGLATDDEQFF
TGCAGCGTTGGACTAGCGACAGACGATGAGCAGTTCTTC
>many|TRBV20-1|TRBD2|TRBJ2-7
CSAISGSPYEQYF
TGCAGTGCGATTAGCGGGTCACCCTACGAGCAGTACTTC